The 14 T cell receptor beta chains below were found in one sample sequenced in a study of T-cell reconstitution after alpha-beta-depleted transplantation in children. The TCRbeta library was prepared with unique molecular identifiers. Via MiXCR, TCRdb re-called the PCR reads, giving one row per CDR3 protein. The data show about 420,000 distinct CDR3 sequences, with roughly 11% seen just once and about 5% held by the top ten. The material was PBMCs from the stem cell graft donor, obtained from the stem cell graft. Receptors were obtained from a human donor who donated a stem cell graft to a child with acute myeloid leukemia.

The chain employs TRBV7-6 and TRBJ2-7; TRBD1 might be the D (6 bases). Deletions cut 1 base from V and 3 bases from J, with 13 bases between. The CDR3 length is 15 residues. The germline V gene has CDR1 SGHVS and CDR2 FNYEAQ. CDR3 coding DNA: TGTGCCAGCAGCTTAGAAGCCGCAGGGGACTACGAGCAGTACTTC. This gives the protein CASSLEAAGDYEQYF.

This chain joins TRBV5-1 and TRBJ2-3; 7 nucleotides line up with TRBD2. This CDR3 comprises 14 residues. V dropped 4 bases and J dropped 5; count of bases not matched to a gene: 7. The germline V gene encodes CDR1 SGHRS and CDR2 YFSETQ. The CDR3 sequence is CASSLGDYGDTQYF. The CDR3 DNA reads TGCGCCAGCAGCCTGGGGGACTACGGAGATACGCAGTATTTT.

This clonotype was seen ten or more times. The V call is TRBV20-1, the J call TRBJ2-3, with D maybe TRBD1 (6 bases). There are 14 residues in the CDR3. V shed 5 bases and J shed 0 bases, with 12 bases lying between them. The germline V gene encodes CDR1 DFQATT and CDR2 SNEGSKA (reference sequence). The CDR3 protein is CSALDSSSTDTQYF. Here the CDR3 DNA reads TGCAGTGCTCTGGACAGCTCTAGCACAGATACGCAGTATTTT.

This clonotype was seen only a few times. The chain recombines TRBV5-1 with TRBJ1-1, with 7 bases lining up with TRBD1. CDR3 size: 17 residues. Losses at the gene ends were 5 bases for V and 0 bases for J; bases not matched to a gene: 13. CDR1 is SGHRS, CDR2 YFSETQ, per germline. CDR3 DNA: TGCGCCAGCAGACCAACCCCGGGACAGAGCCTGAACACTGAAGCTTTCTTT. As protein: CASRPTPGQSLNTEAFF.

This clonotype was picked up a small number of times. Here the CDR3 reads CASSPTSVEQFF. CDR3 bases: TGTGCCAGCAGTCCGACGTCGGTTGAGCAGTTCTTC. The gene calls are TRBV7-9 and TRBJ2-1; no reliable D call. V lost 6 bases and J lost 9, with 12 bases in between. Germline lookup yields CDR1 SEHNR and CDR2 FQNEAQ (reference sequence). This CDR3 spans 12 amino acids. The full variable domain, with the rest looked up from reference TRBV7-9 and TRBJ2-1, is DTGVSQNPRHKITKRGQNVTFRCDPISEHNRLYWYRQTLGQGPEFLTYFQNEAQLEKSRLLSDRFSAERPKGSFSTLEIQRTEQGDSAMYLCASSPTSVEQFFGPGTRLTVL.

This clonotype was seen more than once but under ten times. The V gene is TRBV15, the J gene TRBJ1-2; 7 bases are shared with TRBD1. The CDR3 has 15 residues. The germline V gene has CDR1 LNHNV and CDR2 YYDKDF (reference sequence). V lost 3 bases to trimming and J lost 0 bases; unmatched junction nucleotides: 4. The CDR3 sequence is CATSSPGQTNYGYTF. CDR3 in DNA: TGTGCCACCAGCAGTCCGGGACAGACTAACTATGGCTACACCTTC.

The V and J genes are TRBV19 and TRBJ1-2, with 8 bases matching TRBD1. The germline V gene has CDR1 LNHDA and CDR2 SQIVND (reference sequence). The CDR3 loop spans 15 amino acids. The V and J ends lost 8 bases and 5 bases, in that order; junction bases with no gene match: 13. CDR3 nucleotide sequence: TGTGCCAGTGGCTCTGGACCGGGACAGGATTATGGCTACACCTTC. Translating gives CASGSGPGQDYGYTF.

The genes are TRBV30 and TRBJ2-1; D unresolved. The CDR3 loop spans 14 amino acids. V lost 0 bases and J 4 bases, leaving 10 bases between the germline ends. Germline V gene sequence: CDR1 GTSNPN, CDR2 SVGIG (reference sequence). The CDR3 sequence: CAWSVDGEYNEQFF. The CDR3 DNA follows: TGTGCCTGGAGTGTGGATGGGGAATACAATGAGCAGTTCTTC.

This clonotype came up a few times. The chain employs TRBV12-3 or TRBV12-4 and TRBJ2-3, with D unclear. The CDR3 sequence is 14 residues long. V was pared by 3 bases and J by 1 base, with 8 bases between. The CDR3 DNA reads TGTGCCAGCAGTTTCGCCGCGGGCACAGATACGCAGTATTTT. Translated, it gives CASSFAAGTDTQYF.

This clonotype came up a few times. The rearrangement joins TRBV7-2 to TRBJ1-5; D gene ambiguous. Germline V gene sequence: CDR1 SGHTA, CDR2 FQGNSA. CDR3 size: 15 residues. The ends were cut back, 0 bases at V and 0 bases at J, with 6 bases in the middle. The CDR3 reads CASSLARHSNQPQHF. The CDR3 DNA reads TGTGCCAGCAGCTTAGCGAGACATAGCAATCAGCCCCAGCATTTT.

This clonotype was found a few times. The chain links TRBV6-2 or TRBV6-3 to TRBJ1-5, with D uncertain. The CDR3 extends over 14 amino acids. Germline V gives CDR1 MNHEY, CDR2 SVGEGT. V dropped 2 bases and J dropped 6 bases, with 11 bases sitting between them. The CDR3: CASSYLGSIQPQHF. The CDR3 DNA follows: TGTGCCAGCAGTTACCTGGGGTCCATTCAGCCCCAGCATTTT.

Here the CDR3 reads CASSLESHEAFF. CDR3 bases: TGCGCCAGCAGCTTGGAATCCCATGAAGCTTTCTTT. The chain couples TRBV5-1 to TRBJ1-1; D is undetermined. The CDR3 loop spans 12 amino acids. The V gene's germline CDR1 is SGHRS and CDR2 YFSETQ. V lost 0 bases, J lost 7 bases, and 7 bases lay in between.

This clonotype was counted many times. The chain recombines TRBV11-2 with TRBJ2-1; 9 nucleotides line up with TRBD2. The V gene end was trimmed by 1 base and the J gene end by 9 bases; junction bases not matched to a gene: 7. Germline V gene sequence: CDR1 SGHAT, CDR2 FQNNGV. CDR3 length: 15 residues. DNA for the CDR3: TGTGCCAGCAGCTTAGTGTTCCTAGCGGGAATTGAGCAGTTCTTC. Translation: CASSLVFLAGIEQFF.

This clonotype was found a few times. V usage is TRBV12-3 or TRBV12-4 and J usage is TRBJ2-2; 7 positions agree with TRBD1. The CDR3 is 14 residues long. Trimming took 7 bases from V and 7 from J; bases not matched to a gene: 9. The CDR3 here is CASTLQGWFGELFF. CDR3 DNA sequence: TGTGCCAGCACCCTACAGGGGTGGTTCGGGGAGCTGTTTTTT.